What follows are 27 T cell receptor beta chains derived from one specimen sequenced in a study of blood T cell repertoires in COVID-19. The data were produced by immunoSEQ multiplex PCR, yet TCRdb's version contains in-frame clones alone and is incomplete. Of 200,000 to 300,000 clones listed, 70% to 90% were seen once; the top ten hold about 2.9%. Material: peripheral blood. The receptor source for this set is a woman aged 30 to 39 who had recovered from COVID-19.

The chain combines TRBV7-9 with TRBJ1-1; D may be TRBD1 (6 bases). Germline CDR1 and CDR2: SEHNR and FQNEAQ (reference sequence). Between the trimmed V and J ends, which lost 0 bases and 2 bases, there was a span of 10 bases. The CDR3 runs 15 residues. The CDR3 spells CASSLAGHLNTEAFF. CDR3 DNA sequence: TGTGCCAGCAGCTTAGCGGGACACCTAAACACTGAAGCTTTCTTT.

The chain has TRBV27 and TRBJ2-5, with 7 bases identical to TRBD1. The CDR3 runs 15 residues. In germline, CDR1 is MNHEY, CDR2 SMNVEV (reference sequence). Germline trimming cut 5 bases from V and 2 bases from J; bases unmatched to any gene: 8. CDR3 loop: CASSPPPTGQETQYF. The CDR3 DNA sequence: TGTGCCAGCAGTCCCCCTCCGACAGGGCAAGAGACCCAGTACTTC.

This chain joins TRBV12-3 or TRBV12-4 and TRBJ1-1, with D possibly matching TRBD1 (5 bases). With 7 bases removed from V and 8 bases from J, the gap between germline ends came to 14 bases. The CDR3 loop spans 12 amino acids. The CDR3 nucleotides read TGTGCCAGCAACCGGGGGGGGGTGGAAGCTTTCTTT. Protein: CASNRGGVEAFF.

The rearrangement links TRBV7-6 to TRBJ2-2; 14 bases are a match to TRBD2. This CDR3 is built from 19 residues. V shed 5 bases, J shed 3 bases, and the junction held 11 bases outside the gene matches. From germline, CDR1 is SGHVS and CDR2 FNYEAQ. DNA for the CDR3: TGTGCCAGCAGCCTCGAGACTAGCGGGGGGGCCGCGTACACCGGGGAGCTGTTTTTT. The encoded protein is CASSLETSGGAAYTGELFF.

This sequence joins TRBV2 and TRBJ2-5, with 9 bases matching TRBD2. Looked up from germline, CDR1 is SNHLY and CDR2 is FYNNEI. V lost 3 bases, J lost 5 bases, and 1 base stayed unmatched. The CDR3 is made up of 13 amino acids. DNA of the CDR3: TGTGCCAGCAGTGAGAGCGGGAGGGAGACCCAGTACTTC. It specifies CASSESGRETQYF.

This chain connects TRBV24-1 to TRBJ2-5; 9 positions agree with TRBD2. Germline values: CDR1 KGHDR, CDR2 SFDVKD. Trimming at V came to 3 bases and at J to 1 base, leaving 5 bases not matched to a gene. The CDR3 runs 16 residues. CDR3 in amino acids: CATSDGGRGGQETQYF. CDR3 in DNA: TGTGCCACCAGTGATGGAGGGCGGGGGGGCCAAGAGACCCAGTACTTC.

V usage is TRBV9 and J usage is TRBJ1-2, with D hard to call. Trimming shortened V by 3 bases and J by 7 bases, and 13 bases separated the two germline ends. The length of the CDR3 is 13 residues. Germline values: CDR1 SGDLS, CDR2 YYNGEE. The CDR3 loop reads CASSGPGGGGYTF. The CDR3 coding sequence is TGTGCCAGCAGCGGCCCGGGAGGTGGTGGCTACACCTTC. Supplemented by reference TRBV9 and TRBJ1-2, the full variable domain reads DSGVTQTPKHLITATGQRVTLRCSPRSGDLSVYWYQQSLDQGLQFLIQYYNGEERAKGNILERFSAQQFPDLHSELNLSSLELGDSALYFCASSGPGGGGYTFGSGTRLTVV.

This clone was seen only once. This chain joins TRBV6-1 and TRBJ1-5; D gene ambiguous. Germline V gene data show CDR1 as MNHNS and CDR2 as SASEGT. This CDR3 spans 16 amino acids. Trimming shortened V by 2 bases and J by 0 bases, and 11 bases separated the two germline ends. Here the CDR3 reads CASSEIVSYSNQPQHF. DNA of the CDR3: TGTGCCAGCAGTGAAATAGTTTCCTATAGCAATCAGCCCCAGCATTTT.

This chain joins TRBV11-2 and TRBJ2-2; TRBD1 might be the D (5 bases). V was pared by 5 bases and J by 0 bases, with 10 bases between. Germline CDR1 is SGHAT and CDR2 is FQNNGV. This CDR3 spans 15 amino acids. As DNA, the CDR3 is TGTGCCAGCAGCGATAGGGGTGCGAACACCGGGGAGCTGTTTTTT. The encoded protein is CASSDRGANTGELFF.

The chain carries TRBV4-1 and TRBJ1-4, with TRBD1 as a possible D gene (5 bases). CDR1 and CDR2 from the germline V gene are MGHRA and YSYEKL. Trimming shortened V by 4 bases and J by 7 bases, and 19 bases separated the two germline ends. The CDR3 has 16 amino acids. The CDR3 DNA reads TGCGCCAGCAGCCTCGTTCCAGGCAGGCAGGGTGAAAAACTGTTTTTT. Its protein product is CASSLVPGRQGEKLFF.

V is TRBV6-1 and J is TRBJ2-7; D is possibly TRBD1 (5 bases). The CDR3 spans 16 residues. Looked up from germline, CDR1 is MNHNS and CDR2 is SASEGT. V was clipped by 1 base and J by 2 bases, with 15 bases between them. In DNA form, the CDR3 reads TGTGCCAGCAGTGAAGGGCAGGGTCGAAAACCCTACGAGCAGTACTTC. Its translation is CASSEGQGRKPYEQYF.

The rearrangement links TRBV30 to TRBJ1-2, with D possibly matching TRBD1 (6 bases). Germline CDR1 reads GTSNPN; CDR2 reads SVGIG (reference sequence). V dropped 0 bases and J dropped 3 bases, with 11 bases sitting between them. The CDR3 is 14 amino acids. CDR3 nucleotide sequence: TGTGCCTGGAGTGTAGCAGGGGTAGACTATGGCTACACCTTC. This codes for CAWSVAGVDYGYTF.

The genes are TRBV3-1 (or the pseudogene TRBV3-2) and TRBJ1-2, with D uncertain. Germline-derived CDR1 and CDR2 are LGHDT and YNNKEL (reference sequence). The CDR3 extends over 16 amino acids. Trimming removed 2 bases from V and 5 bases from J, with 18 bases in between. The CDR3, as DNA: TGTGCCAGCAGCCAATTACAGAGCGGGGAGCTGTATGGCTACACCTTC. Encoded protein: CASSQLQSGELYGYTF.

The CDR3 spells CSALAGTQYF. For the CDR3, the DNA is TGCAGTGCCCTCGCGGGGACGCAGTATTTT. The V gene is TRBV20-1, the J gene TRBJ2-3; TRBD2 is a possible D gene (6 bases). Deletions cut 6 bases from V and 9 bases from J, with 10 bases between. The CDR3 loop spans 10 amino acids. The germline V gene encodes CDR1 DFQATT and CDR2 SNEGSKA (reference sequence).

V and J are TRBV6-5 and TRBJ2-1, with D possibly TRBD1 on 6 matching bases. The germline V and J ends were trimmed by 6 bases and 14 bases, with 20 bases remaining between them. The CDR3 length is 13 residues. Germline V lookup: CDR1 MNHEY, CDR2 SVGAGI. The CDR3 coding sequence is TGTGCCAGCAGGCCAGGGGCGGCTACAGGGAAGTTCTTC. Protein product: CASRPGAATGKFF.

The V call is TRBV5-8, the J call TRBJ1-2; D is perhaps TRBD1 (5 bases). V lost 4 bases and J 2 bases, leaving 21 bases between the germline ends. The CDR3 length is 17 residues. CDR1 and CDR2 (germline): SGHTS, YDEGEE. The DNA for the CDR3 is TGTGCCAGCAGCCGCGCTGCGGGACTGACGCAGAACTATGGCTACACCTTC. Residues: CASSRAAGLTQNYGYTF.

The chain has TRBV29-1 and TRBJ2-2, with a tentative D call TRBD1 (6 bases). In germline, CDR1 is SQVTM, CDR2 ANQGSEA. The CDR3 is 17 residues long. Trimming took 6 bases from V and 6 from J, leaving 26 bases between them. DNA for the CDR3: TGCAGCGTACGCGTTGTGGACAGCCAGCTAACTCCCGGGGAGCTGTTTTTT. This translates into CSVRVVDSQLTPGELFF.

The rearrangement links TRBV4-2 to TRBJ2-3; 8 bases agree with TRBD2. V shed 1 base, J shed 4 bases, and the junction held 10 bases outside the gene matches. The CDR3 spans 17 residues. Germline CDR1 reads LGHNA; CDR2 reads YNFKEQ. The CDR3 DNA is TGTGCCAGCAGCCAAGTGGAGGAGCGGGGGATAGCAGATACGCAGTATTTT. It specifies CASSQVEERGIADTQYF.

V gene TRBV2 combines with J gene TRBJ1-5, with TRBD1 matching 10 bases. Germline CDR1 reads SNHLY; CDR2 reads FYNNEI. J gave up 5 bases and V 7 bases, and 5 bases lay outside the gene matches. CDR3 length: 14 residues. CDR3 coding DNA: TGTGCCAGCAAGGTTGGGACAGGGGATCAGCCCCAGCATTTT. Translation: CASKVGTGDQPQHF. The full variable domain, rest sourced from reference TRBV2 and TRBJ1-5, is EPEVTQTPSHQVTQMGQEVILRCVPISNHLYFYWYRQILGQKVEFLVSFYNNEISEKSEIFDDQFSVERPDGSNFTLKIRSTKLEDSAMYFCASKVGTGDQPQHFGDGTRLSIL.

The CDR3 loop reads CASSLPGSRTKNTEAFF. CDR3 bases: TGTGCCAGCAGCCTCCCCGGGAGTCGGACTAAGAACACTGAAGCTTTCTTT. The chain links TRBV7-8 to TRBJ1-1; D gene uncertain. Germline CDR1 reads SGHVS; CDR2 reads FQNEAQ. V lost 5 bases to trimming and J lost 1 base, with 20 bases between them. This CDR3 has 17 amino acids.

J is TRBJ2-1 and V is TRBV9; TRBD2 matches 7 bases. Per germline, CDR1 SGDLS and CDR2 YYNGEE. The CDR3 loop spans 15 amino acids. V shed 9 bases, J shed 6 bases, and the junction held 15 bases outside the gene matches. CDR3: CANTQRGGKINEQFF. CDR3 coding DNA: TGTGCCAACACCCAGCGGGGAGGGAAGATCAATGAGCAGTTCTTC.

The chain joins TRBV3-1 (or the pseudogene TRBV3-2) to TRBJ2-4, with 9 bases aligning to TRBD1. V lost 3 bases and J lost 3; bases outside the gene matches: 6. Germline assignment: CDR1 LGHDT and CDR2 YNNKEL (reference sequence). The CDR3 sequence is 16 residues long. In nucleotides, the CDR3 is TGTGCCAGCAGCCAGGACAGGGGCCGAATCAAAAACATTCAGTACTTC. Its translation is CASSQDRGRIKNIQYF.

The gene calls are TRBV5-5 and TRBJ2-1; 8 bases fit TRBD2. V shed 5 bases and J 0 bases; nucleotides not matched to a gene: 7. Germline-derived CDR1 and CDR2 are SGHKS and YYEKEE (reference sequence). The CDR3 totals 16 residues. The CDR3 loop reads CASSFGLADSYNEQFF. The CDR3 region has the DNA TGTGCCAGCAGTTTCGGACTAGCTGACTCCTACAATGAGCAGTTCTTC.

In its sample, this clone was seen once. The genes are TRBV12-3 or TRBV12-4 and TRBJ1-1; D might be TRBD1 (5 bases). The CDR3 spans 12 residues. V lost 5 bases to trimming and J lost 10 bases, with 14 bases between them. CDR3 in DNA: TGTGCCAGCAGTCGACTGGGGAGGGGAGCTTTCTTT. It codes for CASSRLGRGAFF.

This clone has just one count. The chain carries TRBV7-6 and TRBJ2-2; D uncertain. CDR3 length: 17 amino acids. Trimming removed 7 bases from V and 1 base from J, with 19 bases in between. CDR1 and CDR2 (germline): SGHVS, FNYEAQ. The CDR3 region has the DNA TGTGCCAGCAACCGACTTAGCCGTGTACTGAACACCGGGGAGCTGTTTTTT. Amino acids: CASNRLSRVLNTGELFF.

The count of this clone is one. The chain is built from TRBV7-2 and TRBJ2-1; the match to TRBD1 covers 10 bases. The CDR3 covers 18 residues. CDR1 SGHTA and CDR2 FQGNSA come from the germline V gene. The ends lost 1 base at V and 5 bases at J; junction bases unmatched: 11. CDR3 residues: CASSLESWTGGADNEQFF. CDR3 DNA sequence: TGTGCCAGCAGCTTAGAGTCATGGACAGGGGGGGCAGACAATGAGCAGTTCTTC.

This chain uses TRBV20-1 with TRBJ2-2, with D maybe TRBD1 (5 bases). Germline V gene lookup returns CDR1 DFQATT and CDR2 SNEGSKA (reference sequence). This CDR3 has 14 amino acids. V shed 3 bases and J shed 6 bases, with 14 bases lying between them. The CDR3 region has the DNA TGCAGTGCTAGTATTGGGGTCAGGGCCGGGGAGCTGTTTTTT. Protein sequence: CSASIGVRAGELFF.